These 5 T cell receptor beta chains originate from one sample sequenced in a study of cytomegalovirus exposure and HLA in healthy donors. The PCR contained 60 Vbeta and 13 Jbeta primers. Data came from immunoSEQ multiplex PCR; TCRdb stores just in-frame clones and leaves some out. The data show 150,000 to 200,000 clones, around 72% seen once. Sample: PBMCs. All receptors come from a woman aged 40 to 49 in good health and CMV-seropositive.

This clone was seen only a few times. The chain uses TRBV9 and TRBJ2-3; TRBD2 might be the D (6 bases). Germline V CDR1 and CDR2: SGDLS, YYNGEE. V dropped 2 bases and J dropped 1 base, with 17 bases sitting between them. This CDR3 comprises 17 residues. The CDR3 nucleotides read TGTGCCAGCAGCGTTTGGGGGACTCCCTTCGGCACAGATACGCAGTATTTT. This encodes CASSVWGTPFGTDTQYF.

Turning to this clone: This same CDR3 is encoded by further DNA sequences in the sample. This chain connects TRBV5-5 to TRBJ1-5, with a tentative D call TRBD1 (6 bases). Germline assignment: CDR1 SGHKS and CDR2 YYEKEE (reference sequence). The V end lost 2 bases, the J end lost 2 bases, and 8 bases lay between the germline ends. This CDR3 has 14 amino acids. The CDR3 DNA reads as TGTGCCAGCAGCTTAGCAGGGGGCAATCAGCCCCAGCATTTT. Encoded protein: CASSLAGGNQPQHF.

V gene TRBV7-9 combines with J gene TRBJ2-1, with 7 nucleotides matching TRBD2. Germline-derived CDR1 and CDR2 are SEHNR and FQNEAQ (reference sequence). The CDR3 sequence is 16 residues long. V lost 6 bases and J lost 2; bases outside the gene matches: 10. The CDR3 bases are TGTGCCAGCAGTCATACAACTAGCGACACCTACAATGAGCAGTTCTTC. This codes for CASSHTTSDTYNEQFF. Drawing the rest from reference TRBV7-9 and TRBJ2-1, the complete variable domain is DTGVSQNPRHKITKRGQNVTFRCDPISEHNRLYWYRQTLGQGPEFLTYFQNEAQLEKSRLLSDRFSAERPKGSFSTLEIQRTEQGDSAMYLCASSHTTSDTYNEQFFGPGTRLTVL.

The rearrangement uses TRBV5-1 and TRBJ2-2; possible D gene TRBD1, 6 bases. Trimming took 0 bases from V and 4 from J, leaving 13 bases between them. The CDR3 sequence is 16 residues long. CDR1 is SGHRS, CDR2 YFSETQ, per germline. CDR3 in DNA: TGCGCCAGCAGCTTGGGAATGGACAGACTCACCGGGGAGCTGTTTTTT. This gives the protein CASSLGMDRLTGELFF.

The CDR3 DNA reads as TGTGCCAGCAGCCAAGATCTCTTCAGTAAAGCTTTCTTT. It translates to CASSQDLFSKAFF. V is TRBV4-2 and J is TRBJ1-1, with no clear D. CDR1 and CDR2 from the germline V gene are LGHNA and YNFKEQ. The CDR3 is 13 residues long. V was cut by 0 bases and J by 9 bases, with 11 bases left in between.